This TCR beta chain was identified in a study of T cell responses to AZD1222 COVID-19 vaccine. With regard to this clone: Antigen unknown.

CDR1 is MNHEY and CDR2 is SVGEGT in the germline V gene. Between the trimmed V and J ends, which lost 0 bases and 4 bases, there was a span of 16 bases. The CDR3 length is 16 residues. Profiled with immunoSEQ multiplex PCR; TCRdb holds only in-frame clones, not every one. The data show approximately 70,000 clones, with roughly 80% seen just once and about 14% held by the top ten. Study-wide points: CD4 TCRs covered the whole spike, strongest at regions 160-218 and 743-854.

The genes are TRBV6-2 or TRBV6-3 and TRBJ2-7; D is unresolved. The TCR was taken from an adult who received the AZD1222 COVID-19 vaccine. Sequences were derived from peripheral blood, sampled 28 days after the second AZD1222 dose. The CDR3 here is CASSYSKSNKMYEQYF. In DNA, the CDR3 is TGTGCCAGCAGTTACTCGAAATCCAACAAGATGTACGAGCAGTACTTC.